A selection of T cell receptor beta chains follows, all from one sample in a study of T-cell memory formation after mild COVID-19. A single record per CDR3 protein comes from TCRdb applying MiXCR to the 5' RACE reads. The sample shows 300,000 to 350,000 distinct CDR3 sequences, 15% to 20% of them seen only once. The specimen was PBMCs or a T cell subset sorted from them (not recorded which). These receptors were collected from a man aged 18 to 29 who had mild COVID-19 (a few samples of this study predate the infection). Cell type and time point are not known. The conserved cysteine and the conserved F or W are not part of the CDR3 here. D genes are given only for firm matches.

j_gene: TRBJ2-1; d_gene: TRBD2; v_gene: TRBV6-5; CDR3aa: ASWMAGGRNEQF
j_gene: TRBJ1-1; d_gene: -; v_gene: TRBV5-1; CDR3aa: ASSFTGREAF
j_gene: TRBJ2-5; d_gene: -; v_gene: TRBV7-9; CDR3aa: ASSLGLSQETQY
j_gene: TRBJ2-5; d_gene: TRBD1; v_gene: TRBV7-2; CDR3aa: ASSSGQSQETQY
j_gene: TRBJ1-1; d_gene: -; v_gene: TRBV15; CDR3aa: ATSRDYRNTEAF
j_gene: TRBJ1-4; d_gene: -; v_gene: TRBV7-2; CDR3aa: ASSFQGSPQGEKLF
j_gene: TRBJ2-5; d_gene: -; v_gene: TRBV7-6; CDR3aa: ASTPWAGQETQY
j_gene: TRBJ1-5; d_gene: -; v_gene: TRBV10-3; CDR3aa: AVAGDSNQPQH
j_gene: TRBJ2-2; d_gene: -; v_gene: TRBV20-1; CDR3aa: SASNPTGELF
j_gene: TRBJ2-2; d_gene: -; v_gene: TRBV29-1; CDR3aa: SVEYGDTGELF
j_gene: TRBJ1-6; d_gene: -; v_gene: TRBV6-2/TRBV6-3; CDR3aa: ASSYSSNSPLH
j_gene: TRBJ2-5; d_gene: TRBD2; v_gene: TRBV7-2; CDR3aa: ASSGGGTETQY
j_gene: TRBJ2-2; d_gene: -; v_gene: TRBV9; CDR3aa: ASSAGVRGTTGELF
j_gene: TRBJ2-3; d_gene: TRBD2; v_gene: TRBV5-1; CDR3aa: ASSLAPGLAGIWDTQY
j_gene: TRBJ2-7; d_gene: -; v_gene: TRBV7-2; CDR3aa: ASSPDSRRLSEQY
j_gene: TRBJ2-1; d_gene: -; v_gene: TRBV27; CDR3aa: ASTPRSEQF
j_gene: TRBJ2-7; d_gene: -; v_gene: TRBV18; CDR3aa: ASSPPASFSEQY
j_gene: TRBJ2-7; d_gene: -; v_gene: TRBV7-9; CDR3aa: ASSLRGLSYEQY
j_gene: TRBJ2-1; d_gene: TRBD2; v_gene: TRBV6-2/TRBV6-3; CDR3aa: ASSSDPGGTTNEQF
j_gene: TRBJ2-5; d_gene: TRBD1; v_gene: TRBV7-3; CDR3aa: ASSRGQGETQY
j_gene: TRBJ1-4; d_gene: -; v_gene: TRBV5-1; CDR3aa: ASSLGLREKLF
j_gene: TRBJ1-5; d_gene: -; v_gene: TRBV15; CDR3aa: ATSRDRLFQPQH
j_gene: TRBJ1-5; d_gene: TRBD1; v_gene: TRBV7-2; CDR3aa: ASSLDRGLRNQPQH
j_gene: TRBJ2-5; d_gene: TRBD1; v_gene: TRBV2; CDR3aa: ASRRRQGRETQY
j_gene: TRBJ1-1; d_gene: -; v_gene: TRBV7-2; CDR3aa: ASSSERTALAF
j_gene: TRBJ1-2; d_gene: -; v_gene: TRBV2; CDR3aa: ASSGPLGYGYT
j_gene: TRBJ1-6; d_gene: -; v_gene: TRBV28; CDR3aa: ASMEGSYNSPLH
j_gene: TRBJ2-3; d_gene: -; v_gene: TRBV7-2; CDR3aa: ASSDSRADTQY
j_gene: TRBJ2-7; d_gene: TRBD2; v_gene: TRBV20-1; CDR3aa: SVPLAGGTYEQY
j_gene: TRBJ1-3; d_gene: -; v_gene: TRBV5-1; CDR3aa: ASSLGGGHGNTIY
j_gene: TRBJ1-1; d_gene: -; v_gene: TRBV13; CDR3aa: ASSWHGGDQAF
j_gene: TRBJ2-1; d_gene: TRBD2; v_gene: TRBV9; CDR3aa: ASSVVAGGPNEQF
j_gene: TRBJ2-7; d_gene: -; v_gene: TRBV25-1; CDR3aa: ASSEYVEQY
j_gene: TRBJ2-1; d_gene: TRBD2; v_gene: TRBV5-4; CDR3aa: ASRAGGRGNEQF
j_gene: TRBJ1-1; d_gene: -; v_gene: TRBV5-1; CDR3aa: ASRAGTPMNTEAF
j_gene: TRBJ2-3; d_gene: TRBD1; v_gene: TRBV5-5; CDR3aa: ASSSYRGAGDTQY
j_gene: TRBJ1-1; d_gene: -; v_gene: TRBV4-3; CDR3aa: ASSHRLRDWGPQATEAF
j_gene: TRBJ1-5; d_gene: -; v_gene: TRBV7-6; CDR3aa: ASSLLAGSLAGQPQH
j_gene: TRBJ1-2; d_gene: -; v_gene: TRBV12-3/TRBV12-4; CDR3aa: ASSLAPGSRGGYT
j_gene: TRBJ2-1; d_gene: -; v_gene: TRBV29-1; CDR3aa: SATGNEINEQF
j_gene: TRBJ2-2; d_gene: -; v_gene: TRBV12-3/TRBV12-4; CDR3aa: ASSLNWGADTGELF
j_gene: TRBJ2-3; d_gene: -; v_gene: TRBV5-5; CDR3aa: ASSLGLETDTQY
j_gene: TRBJ1-5; d_gene: -; v_gene: TRBV12-3/TRBV12-4; CDR3aa: ASSGQSLYQPQH
j_gene: TRBJ2-1; d_gene: -; v_gene: TRBV5-1; CDR3aa: ASSLGGRGHEQF
j_gene: TRBJ2-5; d_gene: TRBD2; v_gene: TRBV5-1; CDR3aa: ASSLDSGTSGWRETQY
j_gene: TRBJ2-1; d_gene: -; v_gene: TRBV12-3/TRBV12-4; CDR3aa: ASSTPGGPYEQF
j_gene: TRBJ2-7; d_gene: TRBD1; v_gene: TRBV7-9; CDR3aa: ASSLGDSYEQY
j_gene: TRBJ2-7; d_gene: -; v_gene: TRBV13; CDR3aa: ASSDERSSYEQY
j_gene: TRBJ2-7; d_gene: -; v_gene: TRBV20-1; CDR3aa: SAPPGLSSSYEQY
j_gene: TRBJ2-5; d_gene: TRBD2; v_gene: TRBV9; CDR3aa: ASSVGAGGAETQY
j_gene: TRBJ2-2; d_gene: -; v_gene: TRBV19; CDR3aa: ATQGWGSGELF